Presented here are 8 T cell receptor beta chains from one specimen sequenced in a study of blood T cell repertoires in COVID-19 (dated by TCRdb to 2018 to 2021). Library method: the immunoSEQ multiplex PCR assay. As stored in TCRdb, this immuneACCESS dataset retains in-frame rearrangements with V and J assigned. A fraction of the clones does not appear; measured against another copy, unresolved V genes explain less than half of the discrepancy, and the remainder lacks a known reason. For this sample there are about 210,000 clones; roughly 80% appear just once. Around 2.5% of the sample is in the top ten clones. Material for sequencing was peripheral blood. Every receptor here comes from a woman aged 40-49 years with active or convalescent COVID-19.

The rearrangement uses TRBV30 and TRBJ2-5; weak D call: TRBD2 (5 bases). This CDR3 region has 17 residues. Germline V gene data show CDR1 as GTSNPN and CDR2 as SVGIG (reference sequence). V shed 0 bases and J shed 4 bases, with 21 bases lying between them. The CDR3: CAWSVRTMTGEGETQYF. The CDR3 DNA follows: TGTGCCTGGAGTGTAAGGACGATGACCGGCGAGGGAGAGACCCAGTACTTC.

The CDR3 bases are TGTGCCAGCAGTGATATCGGACTCGGCACAGATACGCAGTATTTT. It translates to CASSDIGLGTDTQYF. The rearrangement joins TRBV2 to TRBJ2-3; D might be TRBD2 (5 bases). V was shortened by 3 bases and J by 1 base, with 11 bases between the two germline ends. This CDR3 region has 15 residues. The germline V gene encodes CDR1 SNHLY and CDR2 FYNNEI.

The chain uses TRBV18 and TRBJ1-2; D call uncertain. The germline V and J ends were trimmed by 2 bases and 0 bases, with 10 bases remaining between them. This CDR3 region has 15 residues. CDR1 and CDR2 (germline): KGHSH, LQKENI. CDR3 bases: TGTGCCAGCTCACCAGAAGAGGGCCCTAACTATGGCTACACCTTC. It is translated as CASSPEEGPNYGYTF.

In this sample, this clone turned up once. The rearrangement joins TRBV9 to TRBJ2-5; TRBD2 agrees at 8 bases. CDR3 length: 16 residues. In germline, CDR1 is SGDLS, CDR2 YYNGEE. V trimming: 0 bases; J trimming: 5 bases; junction bases outside the gene matches: 9. CDR3: CASSVAGVGGAETQYF. CDR3 in DNA: TGTGCCAGCAGCGTAGCGGGGGTCGGGGGGGCGGAGACCCAGTACTTC.

This chain connects TRBV18 to TRBJ2-2; weak D call: TRBD1 (6 bases). Germline CDR1 reads KGHSH; CDR2 reads LQKENI. V was pared by 1 base and J by 7 bases, with 13 bases between. The CDR3 length is 15 residues. CDR3 nucleotide sequence: TGTGCCAGCTCACCACGATCAGGGGCTGGCGGGGAGCTGTTTTTT. It translates to CASSPRSGAGGELFF.

V is TRBV19 and J is TRBJ1-1; D unclear. Trimming took 5 bases from V and 3 from J, leaving 10 bases between them. Germline V gene lookup returns CDR1 LNHDA and CDR2 SQIVND (reference sequence). CDR3 size: 13 residues. The DNA for the CDR3 is TGTGCCAGTAGTGCTCGGGATTACACTGAAGCTTTCTTT. It encodes CASSARDYTEAFF.

The rearrangement uses TRBV14 and TRBJ1-3; possible D gene TRBD1, 6 bases. V lost 1 base and J 6 bases, leaving 13 bases between the germline ends. Germline V gives CDR1 SGHDN, CDR2 FVKESK. This CDR3 is built from 15 residues. The CDR3 nucleotides read TGTGCCAGCAGCCAAGTTCACAGGGATGAAAACACCATATATTTT. Translating gives CASSQVHRDENTIYF.

The chain recombines TRBV27 with TRBJ2-7; tentatively, D is TRBD1 (5 bases). V was cut by 6 bases and J by 4 bases, with 16 bases left in between. Germline V gene lookup returns CDR1 MNHEY and CDR2 SMNVEV (reference sequence). CDR3 size: 14 residues. The CDR3 sequence is CASSSDIGVYEQYF. The CDR3 DNA reads as TGTGCCAGCAGCTCTGACATAGGGGTTTACGAGCAGTACTTC.